This TCR beta chain was sequenced in a study of vaccination and CD4 T cells after COVID-19. This CDR3 is built from 16 residues. J was trimmed by 1 base and V by 2 bases; bases with no gene match: 7. CDR1 SGHVS and CDR2 FQNEAQ come from the germline V gene. As for treatment: roughly ten-day PBMC culture with coronavirus spike peptide pools or control peptides (ViraFEST assay). Sequencing of cultured CD4+ T cell DNA used the Oncomine TCR Beta short-read assay. From the PCR reads, TCRdb called clonotypes with MiXCR, one entry per CDR3 protein. The sample lists around 15,000 distinct CDR3 sequences; approximately 53% were seen once. The table lists this clonotype with a few counts. Its target is unknown.

The sample taken for sequencing was CD4+ T cells from blood, cultured in vitro. This receptor was taken from a human donor who had recovered from COVID-19. This chain links TRBV7-8 with TRBJ2-5; TRBD2 matches 7 bases. The CDR3 DNA reads as TGTGCCAGCAGCTTAAGGAGGTCGGGGGGCCAAGAGACCCAGTACTTC. Translation: CASSLRRSGGQETQYF. The variable domain in full, with the rest retrieved from reference TRBV7-8 and TRBJ2-5, is GAGVSQSPRYKVAKRGQDVALRCDPISGHVSLFWYQQALGQGPEFLTYFQNEAQLDKSGLPSDRFFAERPEGSVSTLKIQRTQQEDSAVYLCASSLRRSGGQETQYFGPGTRLLVL.